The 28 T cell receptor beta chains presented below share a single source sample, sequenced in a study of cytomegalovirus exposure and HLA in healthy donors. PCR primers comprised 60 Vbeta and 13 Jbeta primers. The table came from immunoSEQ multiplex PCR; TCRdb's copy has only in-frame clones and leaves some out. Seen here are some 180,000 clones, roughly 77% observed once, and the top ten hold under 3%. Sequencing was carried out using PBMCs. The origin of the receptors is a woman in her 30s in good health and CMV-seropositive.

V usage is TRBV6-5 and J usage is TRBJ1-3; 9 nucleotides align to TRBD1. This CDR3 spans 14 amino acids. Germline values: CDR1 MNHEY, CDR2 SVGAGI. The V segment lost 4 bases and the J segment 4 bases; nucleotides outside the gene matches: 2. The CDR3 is CASSFTGGGNTIYF. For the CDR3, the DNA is TGTGCCAGCAGTTTCACAGGGGGCGGAAACACCATATATTTT.

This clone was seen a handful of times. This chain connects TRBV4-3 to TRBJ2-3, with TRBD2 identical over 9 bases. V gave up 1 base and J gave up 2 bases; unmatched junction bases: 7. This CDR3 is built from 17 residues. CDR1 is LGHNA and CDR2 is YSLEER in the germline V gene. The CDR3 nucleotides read TGCGCCAGCAGCCAAGCCTCTAGCGGGGACAACACAGATACGCAGTATTTT. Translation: CASSQASSGDNTDTQYF.

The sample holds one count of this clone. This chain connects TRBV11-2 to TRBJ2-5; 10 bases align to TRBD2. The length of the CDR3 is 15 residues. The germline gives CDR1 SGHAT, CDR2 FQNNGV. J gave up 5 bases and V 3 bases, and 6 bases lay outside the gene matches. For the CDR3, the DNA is TGTGCCAGCAGCTTCAGCGGGGGGGGTGATGAGACCCAGTACTTC. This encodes CASSFSGGGDETQYF.

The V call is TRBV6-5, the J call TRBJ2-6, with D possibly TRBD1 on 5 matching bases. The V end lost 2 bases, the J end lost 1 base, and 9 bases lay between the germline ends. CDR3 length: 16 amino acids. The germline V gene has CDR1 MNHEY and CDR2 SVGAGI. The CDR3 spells CASSYNQGSGANVLTF. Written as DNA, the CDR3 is TGTGCCAGCAGTTACAACCAGGGTTCTGGGGCCAACGTCCTGACTTTC.

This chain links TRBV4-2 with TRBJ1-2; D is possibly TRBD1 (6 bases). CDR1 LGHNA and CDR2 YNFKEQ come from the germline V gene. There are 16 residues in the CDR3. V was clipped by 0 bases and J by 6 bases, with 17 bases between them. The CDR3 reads CASSQDSGRGRNGYTF. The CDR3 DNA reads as TGTGCCAGCAGCCAAGATAGTGGCAGGGGCAGAAATGGCTACACCTTC.

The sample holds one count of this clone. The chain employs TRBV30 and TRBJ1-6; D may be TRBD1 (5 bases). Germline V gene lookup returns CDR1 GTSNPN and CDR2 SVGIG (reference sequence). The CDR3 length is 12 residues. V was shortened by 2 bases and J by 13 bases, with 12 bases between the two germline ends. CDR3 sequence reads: CAWSLQTAPLHF. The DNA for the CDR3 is TGTGCCTGGAGTCTCCAGACAGCTCCCCTCCACTTT. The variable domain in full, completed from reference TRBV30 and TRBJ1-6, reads SQTIHQWPATLVQPVGSPLSLECTVEGTSNPNLYWYRQAAGRGLQLLFYSVGIGQISSEVPQNLSASRPQDRQFILSSKKLLLSDSGFYLCAWSLQTAPLHFGNGTRLTVT.

The CDR3 region has the DNA TGTGCCAGCAGCCAACTAACCGCCGGCGGGCGCCCTAATGAAAAACTGTTTTTT. The encoded protein is CASSQLTAGGRPNEKLFF. This sequence joins TRBV4-2 and TRBJ1-4; D remains ambiguous. Germline values: CDR1 LGHNA, CDR2 YNFKEQ. Trimming shortened V by 2 bases and J by 3 bases, and 19 bases separated the two germline ends. The CDR3 is 18 residues long.

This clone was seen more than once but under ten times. CDR3 in DNA: TGTGCCAGCAGTGTCCCTAGCACAGATACGCAGTATTTT. As protein: CASSVPSTDTQYF. The rearrangement links TRBV6-1 to TRBJ2-3; no firm D call. Trimming took 4 bases from V and 0 from J, leaving 5 bases between them. The CDR3 consists of 13 residues. Germline V lookup: CDR1 MNHNS, CDR2 SASEGT.

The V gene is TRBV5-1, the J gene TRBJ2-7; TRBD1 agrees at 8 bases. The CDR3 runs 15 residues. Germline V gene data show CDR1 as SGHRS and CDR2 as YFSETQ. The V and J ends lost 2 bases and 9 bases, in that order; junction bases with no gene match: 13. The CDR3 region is CASSLTSPGQDVQYF. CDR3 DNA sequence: TGCGCCAGCAGCTTAACCAGCCCGGGACAGGATGTGCAGTACTTC. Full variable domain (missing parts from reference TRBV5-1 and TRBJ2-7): KAGVTQTPRYLIKTRGQQVTLSCSPISGHRSVSWYQQTPGQGLQFLFEYFSETQRNKGNFPGRFSGRQFSNSRSEMNVSTLELGDSALYLCASSLTSPGQDVQYFGPGTRLTVT.

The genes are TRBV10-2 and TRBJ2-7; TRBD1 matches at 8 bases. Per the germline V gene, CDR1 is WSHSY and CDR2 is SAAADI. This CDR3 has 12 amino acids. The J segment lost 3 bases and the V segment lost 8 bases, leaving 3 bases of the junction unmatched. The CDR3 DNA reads TGCGCCAGCGCAGACAGGGGCTACGAGCAGTACTTC. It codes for CASADRGYEQYF.

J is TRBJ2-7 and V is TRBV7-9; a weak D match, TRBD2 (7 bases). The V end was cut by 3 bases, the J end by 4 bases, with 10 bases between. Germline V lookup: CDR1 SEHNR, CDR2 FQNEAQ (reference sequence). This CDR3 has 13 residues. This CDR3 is CASSLGGQYEQYF. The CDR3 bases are TGTGCCAGCAGCTTGGGGGGGCAGTACGAGCAGTACTTC. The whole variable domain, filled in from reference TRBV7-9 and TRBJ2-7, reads DTGVSQNPRHKITKRGQNVTFRCDPISEHNRLYWYRQTLGQGPEFLTYFQNEAQLEKSRLLSDRFSAERPKGSFSTLEIQRTEQGDSAMYLCASSLGGQYEQYFGPGTRLTVT.

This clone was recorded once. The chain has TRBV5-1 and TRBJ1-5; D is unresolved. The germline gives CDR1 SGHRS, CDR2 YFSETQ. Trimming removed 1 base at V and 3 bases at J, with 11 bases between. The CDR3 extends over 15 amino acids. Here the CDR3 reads CASSLSRDYNQPQHF. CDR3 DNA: TGCGCCAGCAGCTTGAGTAGAGACTACAATCAGCCCCAGCATTTT. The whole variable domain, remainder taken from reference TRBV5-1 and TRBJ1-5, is KAGVTQTPRYLIKTRGQQVTLSCSPISGHRSVSWYQQTPGQGLQFLFEYFSETQRNKGNFPGRFSGRQFSNSRSEMNVSTLELGDSALYLCASSLSRDYNQPQHFGDGTRLSIL.

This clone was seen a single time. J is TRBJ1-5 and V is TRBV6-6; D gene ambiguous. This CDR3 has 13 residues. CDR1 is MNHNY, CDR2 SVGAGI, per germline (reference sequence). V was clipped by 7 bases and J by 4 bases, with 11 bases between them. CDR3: CASKDSWNQPQHF. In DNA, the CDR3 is TGTGCCAGCAAAGACTCATGGAATCAGCCCCAGCATTTT.

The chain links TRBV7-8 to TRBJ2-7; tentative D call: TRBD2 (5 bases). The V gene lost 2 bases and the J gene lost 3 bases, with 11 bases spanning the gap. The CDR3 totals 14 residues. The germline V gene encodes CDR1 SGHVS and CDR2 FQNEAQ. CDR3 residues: CASSLRGLYYEQYF. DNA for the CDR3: TGTGCCAGCAGCTTAAGAGGACTTTACTACGAGCAGTACTTC.

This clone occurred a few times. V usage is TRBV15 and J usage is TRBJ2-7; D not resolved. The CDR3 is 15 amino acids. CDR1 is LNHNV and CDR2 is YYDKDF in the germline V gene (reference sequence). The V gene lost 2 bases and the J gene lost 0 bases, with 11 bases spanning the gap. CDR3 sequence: CATSRSAASSYEQYF. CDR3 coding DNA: TGTGCCACCAGCAGAAGTGCGGCGAGCTCCTACGAGCAGTACTTC.

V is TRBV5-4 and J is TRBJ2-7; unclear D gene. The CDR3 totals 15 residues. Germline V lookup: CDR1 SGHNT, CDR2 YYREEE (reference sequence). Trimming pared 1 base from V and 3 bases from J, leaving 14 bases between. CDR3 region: CASSLTTEFLYEQYF. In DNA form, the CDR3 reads TGTGCCAGCAGCTTGACCACCGAGTTCCTCTACGAGCAGTACTTC. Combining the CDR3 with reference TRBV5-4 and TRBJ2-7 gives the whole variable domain ETGVTQSPTHLIKTRGQQVTLRCSSQSGHNTVSWYQQALGQGPQFIFQYYREEENGRGNFPPRFSGLQFPNYSSELNVNALELDDSALYLCASSLTTEFLYEQYFGPGTRLTVT.

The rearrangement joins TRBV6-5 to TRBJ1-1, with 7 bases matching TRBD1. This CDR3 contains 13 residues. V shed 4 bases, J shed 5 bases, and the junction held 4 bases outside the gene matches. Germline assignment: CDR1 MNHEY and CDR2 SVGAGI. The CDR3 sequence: CASSSGGRTEAFF. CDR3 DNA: TGTGCCAGCAGTTCAGGGGGTAGGACTGAAGCTTTCTTT.

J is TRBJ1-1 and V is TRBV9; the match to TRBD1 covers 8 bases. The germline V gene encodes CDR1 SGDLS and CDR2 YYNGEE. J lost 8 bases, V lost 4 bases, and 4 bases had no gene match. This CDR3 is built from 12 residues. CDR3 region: CASSTQGAEAFF. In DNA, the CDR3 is TGTGCCAGCAGCACCCAGGGGGCGGAAGCTTTCTTT.

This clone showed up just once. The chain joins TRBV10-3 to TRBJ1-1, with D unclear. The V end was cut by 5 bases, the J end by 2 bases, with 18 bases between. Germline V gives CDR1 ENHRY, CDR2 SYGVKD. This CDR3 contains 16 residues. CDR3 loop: CAISFLPGSGNTEAFF. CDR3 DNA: TGTGCCATCAGTTTTCTTCCGGGAAGCGGAAACACTGAAGCTTTCTTT.

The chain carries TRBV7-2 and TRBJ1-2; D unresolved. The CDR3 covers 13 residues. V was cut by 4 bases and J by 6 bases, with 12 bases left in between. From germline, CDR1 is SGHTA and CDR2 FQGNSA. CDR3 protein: CASSSSLENGYTF. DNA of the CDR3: TGTGCCAGCAGCTCTAGCCTTGAGAATGGCTACACCTTC.

CDR3: CSVQGTSGVTYEQYF. For the CDR3, the DNA is TGCAGCGTTCAGGGGACTAGCGGGGTTACGTACGAGCAGTACTTC. The rearrangement joins TRBV29-1 to TRBJ2-7, with 13 nucleotides matching TRBD2. V shed 5 bases and J 4 bases; nucleotides not matched to a gene: 8. Germline V gene sequence: CDR1 SQVTM, CDR2 ANQGSEA. CDR3 length: 15 amino acids.

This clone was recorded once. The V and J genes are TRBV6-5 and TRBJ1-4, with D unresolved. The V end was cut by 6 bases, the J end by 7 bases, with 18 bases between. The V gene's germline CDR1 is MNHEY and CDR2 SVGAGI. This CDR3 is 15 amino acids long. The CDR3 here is CASSPDLGGREKLFF. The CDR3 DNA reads TGTGCCAGCAGCCCTGATTTGGGAGGACGTGAAAAACTGTTTTTT.

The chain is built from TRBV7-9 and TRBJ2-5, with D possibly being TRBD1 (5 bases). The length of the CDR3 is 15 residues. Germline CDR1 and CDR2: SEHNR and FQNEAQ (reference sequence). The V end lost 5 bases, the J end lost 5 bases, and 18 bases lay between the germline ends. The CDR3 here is CASSPSDIGSETQYF. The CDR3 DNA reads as TGTGCCAGCAGCCCCTCGGACATTGGGTCGGAGACCCAGTACTTC.

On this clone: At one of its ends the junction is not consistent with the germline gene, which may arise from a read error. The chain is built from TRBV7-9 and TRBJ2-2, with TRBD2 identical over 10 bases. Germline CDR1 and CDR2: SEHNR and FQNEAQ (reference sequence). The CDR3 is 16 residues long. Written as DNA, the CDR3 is TGTTCCAGCAGCCAAGTAGCGGGGGGTAACACCGGGGAGCTGTTTTTT. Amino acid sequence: CSSSQVAGGNTGELFF.

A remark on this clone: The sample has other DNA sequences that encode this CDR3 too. In nucleotides, the CDR3 is TGTGCCAGCAGCTTTCCAAGGGGTGGAGTTGGCACAGATACGCAGTATTTT. Residues: CASSFPRGGVGTDTQYF. The V call is TRBV5-4, the J call TRBJ2-3, with D perhaps TRBD1 (5 bases). CDR1 and CDR2 from the germline V gene are SGHNT and YYREEE (reference sequence). This CDR3 spans 17 amino acids. V was clipped by 2 bases and J by 1 base, with 17 bases between them.

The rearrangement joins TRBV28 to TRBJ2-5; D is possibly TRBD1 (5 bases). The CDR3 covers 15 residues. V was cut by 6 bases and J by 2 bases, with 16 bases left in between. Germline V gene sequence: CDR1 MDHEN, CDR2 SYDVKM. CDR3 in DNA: TGTGCCAGCAGCTCGTATAAACAGGCGCAAGAGACCCAGTACTTC. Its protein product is CASSSYKQAQETQYF.

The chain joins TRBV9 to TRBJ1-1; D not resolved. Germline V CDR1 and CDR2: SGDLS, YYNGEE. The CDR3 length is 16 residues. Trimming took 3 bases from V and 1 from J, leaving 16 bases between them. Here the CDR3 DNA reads TGTGCCAGCAGCGCGCGGGAGGTGGCTTGGAACACTGAAGCTTTCTTT. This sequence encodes CASSAREVAWNTEAFF.

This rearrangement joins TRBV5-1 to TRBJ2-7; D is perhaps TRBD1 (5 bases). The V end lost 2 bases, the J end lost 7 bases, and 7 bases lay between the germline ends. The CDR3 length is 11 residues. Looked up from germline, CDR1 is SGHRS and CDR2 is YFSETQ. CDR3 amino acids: CASSLQAEQYF. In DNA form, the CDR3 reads TGCGCCAGCAGCTTACAGGCAGAGCAGTACTTC.